This record looks at one T cell receptor beta chain sequence and its context. Authors' data handling: Estimation of nucleated cell counts relied on the amplification of reference gene primers. The repertoire was sequenced with immunoSEQ multiplex PCR; TCRdb's copy has only in-frame clones and lacks some. The V and J calls and clone size come from that table; D and trimming were worked out from the DNA. The sample has fewer than 300,000 clones; 83% are singletons. The record originates from a study of blood T cell repertoires in COVID-19. Study information: PBMCs, B-cell-depleted T cells, or T cells provided the cDNA or gDNA that made up the material.

Sample: peripheral blood. This sequence was found in a woman aged 50 to 60 who had recovered from COVID-19.

CDR3 sequence reads: CASSLSATGRGRTQYF. The DNA of the CDR3 is TGTGCCAGCAGCCTATCGGCCACTGGGCGGGGGAGGACCCAGTACTTC. V is TRBV3-1 (or the pseudogene TRBV3-2) and J is TRBJ2-5; 7 bases map to TRBD2. J was trimmed by 7 bases and V by 4 bases; bases with no gene match: 15. This CDR3 region has 16 residues. In germline, CDR1 is LGHDT, CDR2 YNNKEL (reference sequence).